This is a list of T cell receptor beta chains from one sample in a study of PD-1 blockade in classical Hodgkin lymphoma. TCRdb's copy holds only in-frame clones and misses some; the assay was immunoSEQ multiplex PCR. This table has around 19,000 clones, about four fifths appearing once. Here the sequenced sample was CD8+ T cells from blood, taken before the fourth cycle of nivolumab. The source of these receptors is a human donor with classical Hodgkin lymphoma. CDR3s include the opening cysteine and the closing phenylalanine or tryptophan. The D gene is left open where the match is weak. Rows give clone size only sometimes, using once, few, many, or a class for an expanded clone.

D gene,J gene,V gene,clone size,CDR3 DNA,CDR3 protein
TRBD2,TRBJ2-3,TRBV30,.,TGTGCCTGGAGTCGGGGGGGGGCCAGCACAGATACGCAGTATTTT,CAWSRGGASTDTQYF
TRBD1,TRBJ1-1,TRBV30,.,TGTGCCAGTTACCGGGACAGGGCCACTGAAGCTTTCTTT,CASYRDRATEAFF
.,TRBJ1-2,TRBV5-4,few,TGTGCCAGCAGCTTCCCAAGGGTGGACGGCTACACCTTC,CASSFPRVDGYTF
.,TRBJ1-4,TRBV28,.,TGTGCCAGCAGTCTCCCCACCTTGGACGGCGCAACTAATGAAAAACTGTTTTTT,CASSLPTLDGATNEKLFF
.,TRBJ2-1,TRBV20-1,.,TGCAGTATACGAGGGTATGAGCAGTTCTTC,CSIRGYEQFF
.,TRBJ1-1,TRBV7-9,.,TGTGCCAGCAGCTTAGTATACAGCAACACTGAAGCTTTCTTT,CASSLVYSNTEAFF
TRBD1,TRBJ1-4,TRBV4-2,.,TGTGCCAGCAGCCAGACAGGGCTCGCAACTAATGAAAAACTGTTTTTT,CASSQTGLATNEKLFF
.,TRBJ2-3,TRBV2,.,TGTGCCAGCAGTGAAGGGATAGCGGACCGCACAGATACGCAGTATTTT,CASSEGIADRTDTQYF
.,TRBJ2-2,TRBV7-2,.,TGTGCCAGCAGCTTAGATGTCGGGGAGCTGTTTTTT,CASSLDVGELFF
.,TRBJ1-1,TRBV25-1,.,TGTGCCAGCAGTCCCAGGGAGCGGGTTGAAGCTTTCTTT,CASSPRERVEAFF
.,TRBJ1-2,TRBV7-9,.,TGTGCCAGTGAGCTTAGGGTAGAAATAAACTATGGCTACACCTTC,CASELRVEINYGYTF
.,TRBJ2-5,TRBV18,.,TGTGCCAGCTCACCAATAAGGCCAGAGACCCAGTACTTC,CASSPIRPETQYF
TRBD2,TRBJ2-1,TRBV30,.,TGTGCCTGGATTGGGAGGGCTGGGAACAATGAGCAGTTCTTC,CAWIGRAGNNEQFF
TRBD1,TRBJ2-7,TRBV6-5,.,TGTGCCAGCAGTCCCGGGACAGCCTACGAGCAGTACTTC,CASSPGTAYEQYF
.,TRBJ1-1,TRBV7-6,.,TGTGCCAGCAGCGTCGGACCTAACACTGAAGCTTTCTTT,CASSVGPNTEAFF
TRBD1,TRBJ2-7,TRBV7-9,.,TGTGCCAGCAGCCCGGGACAGGGCGACGAGCAGTACTTC,CASSPGQGDEQYF
.,TRBJ2-7,TRBV6-5,.,TGTGCCAGCAGTTACTCGATTATGGCGGGACATGAGTTCTTC,CASSYSIMAGHEFF
TRBD2,TRBJ2-7,TRBV7-2,.,TGTGCCAGCAGCTTTCGCCTGGGAAGCGGGGACTACGAGCAGTACTTC,CASSFRLGSGDYEQYF
.,TRBJ2-7,TRBV5-4,.,TGTGCCAGCAGCTTGAATGGCGTGGTCGAGCAGTACTTC,CASSLNGVVEQYF
.,TRBJ1-6,TRBV21-1,.,TGTGCCAGCAGCAATACAGGGGGGGATTCACCCCTCCACTTT,CASSNTGGDSPLHF
.,TRBJ1-4,TRBV7-9,.,TGTGCCAGCAGCTTAGCCGGGACTGACAGGGAAAAACTGTTTTTT,CASSLAGTDREKLFF
TRBD2,TRBJ2-7,TRBV5-6,.,TGTGCCAGCCTACCGGGACTAGCGGCCGACGGGCCCCACGAGCAGTACTTC,CASLPGLAADGPHEQYF
.,TRBJ2-2,TRBV7-9,.,TGTGCCAGTAGCGGTAGTACCGGGGAGCTGTTTTTT,CASSGSTGELFF
.,TRBJ1-6,TRBV5-6,few,TGTGCCAGCAGTAAGCTCGGATCACCCCTCCACTTT,CASSKLGSPLHF
.,TRBJ2-5,TRBV6-6,.,TGTGCCAGCAGTTGGCCGGGAGAGACCCAGTACTTC,CASSWPGETQYF
.,TRBJ2-2,TRBV2,.,TGTGCCAGCAGTGAATGGATCCGAGGGGTCACCGGGGAGCTGTTTTTT,CASSEWIRGVTGELFF
.,TRBJ2-7,TRBV11-2,.,TGTGCCAGCAGCTTAGCTCGAGCCTACGAGCAGTACTTC,CASSLARAYEQYF
TRBD1,TRBJ2-7,TRBV11-2,.,TGTGCCAGCAGTAACCCAGTGGCCAGGGGGTACGAGCAGTACTTC,CASSNPVARGYEQYF
.,TRBJ1-1,TRBV2,.,TGTGCCAGCAGTGATTGGACGGAAGCGAACACTGAAGCTTTCTTT,CASSDWTEANTEAFF
.,TRBJ2-2,TRBV7-7,.,TGTGCCAGCAGCTTAGAATGGGGCAGGAACACCGGGGAGCTGTTTTTT,CASSLEWGRNTGELFF
TRBD1,TRBJ2-7,TRBV7-6,.,TGTGCCAGCAGCCCGGGACAGAGCCGCTACGAGCAGTACTTC,CASSPGQSRYEQYF
.,TRBJ1-4,TRBV20-1,.,TGCAGTGCTGGGGGCCGGGAAAAACTGTTTTTT,CSAGGREKLFF
.,TRBJ2-7,TRBV7-2,.,TGTGCCAGCAGCCACACAGGATCCTACGAGCAGTACTTC,CASSHTGSYEQYF
.,TRBJ1-5,TRBV7-8,.,TGTGCCAGCAGCTTAGCGTTCGAGACAGAGACGAATCAGCCCCAGCATTTT,CASSLAFETETNQPQHF
.,TRBJ1-6,TRBV4-3,.,TGCGCCAGCAGCCAAGATTCCGGGGGGGCTTCACCCCTCCACTTT,CASSQDSGGASPLHF
.,TRBJ1-5,TRBV28,.,TGTGCCAGCAGTTTACCACAGCCATATAGCAATCAGCCCCAGCATTTT,CASSLPQPYSNQPQHF
.,TRBJ2-7,TRBV9,.,TGTGCCAGCAGCGTAAGGGGGACAAGCTCCTACGAGCAGTACTTC,CASSVRGTSSYEQYF
.,TRBJ1-2,TRBV7-8,few,TGTGCCAGCAGCTTAAGTCTCGAGGGGGTCTATGGCTACACCTTC,CASSLSLEGVYGYTF
.,TRBJ1-5,TRBV27,.,TGTGCCAGCAGTTTATCTTCCAGTCAGCCCCAGCATTTT,CASSLSSSQPQHF
.,TRBJ2-3,TRBV28,.,TGTGCCAGCAGTTTTTTCCGGGGGCGTATCACAGATACGCAGTATTTT,CASSFFRGRITDTQYF
TRBD1,TRBJ2-7,TRBV2,.,TGTGCCAGCAGTTACTACACAGGGGCCTACGAGCAGTACTTC,CASSYYTGAYEQYF
TRBD1,TRBJ1-5,TRBV27,.,TGTGCCAGCAGTCTGCAGGGGGTGAATCAGCCCCAGCATTTT,CASSLQGVNQPQHF
.,TRBJ1-6,TRBV13,.,TGTGCCAGCAGCCAGATGGGACGGAATAATTCACCCCTCCACTTT,CASSQMGRNNSPLHF
.,TRBJ1-1,TRBV6-5,.,TGTGCCAGCAGTTGGGGGGCGAACACTGAAGCTTTCTTT,CASSWGANTEAFF
.,TRBJ2-7,TRBV5-4,.,TGTGCCAGCAGCCCGGGACGGGGACAAGCCTACGAGCAGTACTTC,CASSPGRGQAYEQYF
TRBD1,TRBJ1-3,TRBV5-3,.,TGTGCCAGAAGCGGAACAGGGGGCGGCGGAAACACCATATATTTT,CARSGTGGGGNTIYF